This T cell receptor (beta chain) was sequenced during a study of blood T cell repertoires in COVID-19. Study details: Samples taken during acute and convalescent COVID-19 were collected in the United States, Italy and Spain. From T cells, B-cell-depleted T cells, or PBMCs came the material, which was cDNA or gDNA.

The protocol was immunoSEQ multiplex PCR, while the TCRdb copy is restricted to in-frame clones and leaves out a portion. Of some 260,000 clones in the sample, approximately 86% were seen once. CDR1 and CDR2 (germline): LNHDA, SQIVND (reference sequence). Trimming at V came to 2 bases and at J to 7 bases, leaving 10 bases not matched to a gene. The CDR3 covers 17 residues. Specimen: PBMCs or T cells enriched from blood (not recorded which). The chain recombines TRBV19 with TRBJ2-1, with TRBD2 identical over 11 bases. The receptor's source is a woman aged 25-40 years with acute COVID-19. As DNA, the CDR3 is TGTGCCAGTAGTATATCGACTAGCGGGGATAGGGGGAATGAGCAGTTCTTC. This sequence encodes CASSISTSGDRGNEQFF.